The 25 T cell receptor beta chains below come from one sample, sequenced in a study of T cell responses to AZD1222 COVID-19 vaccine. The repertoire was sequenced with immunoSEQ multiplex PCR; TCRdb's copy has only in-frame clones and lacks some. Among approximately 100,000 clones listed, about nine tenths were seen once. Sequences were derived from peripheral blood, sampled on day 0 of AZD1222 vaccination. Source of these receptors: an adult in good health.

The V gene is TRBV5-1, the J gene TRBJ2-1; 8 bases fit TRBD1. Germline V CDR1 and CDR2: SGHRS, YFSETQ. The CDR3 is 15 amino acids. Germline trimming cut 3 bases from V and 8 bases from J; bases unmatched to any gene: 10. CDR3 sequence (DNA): TGCGCCAGCAGCTCGTCCCGGGACAGGTGCGATGAGCAGTTCTTC. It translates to CASSSSRDRCDEQFF.

CDR3 DNA: TGTGCCACCAAAATCGGGAACACTGAAGCTTTCTTT. Encoded protein: CATKIGNTEAFF. The chain carries TRBV10-3 and TRBJ1-1; D remains ambiguous. This CDR3 is built from 12 residues. Trimming removed 10 bases at V and 1 base at J, with 10 bases between. CDR1 and CDR2 from the germline V gene are ENHRY and SYGVKD.

Written as DNA, the CDR3 is TGTGCCAGCAGCTTAGATAGGGCACTCCTGCGGGAGCTGTTTTTT. This sequence encodes CASSLDRALLRELFF. The chain uses TRBV7-8 and TRBJ2-2; D call uncertain. Germline CDR1 reads SGHVS; CDR2 reads FQNEAQ. Trimming shortened V by 1 base and J by 9 bases, and 15 bases separated the two germline ends. The CDR3 length is 15 residues.

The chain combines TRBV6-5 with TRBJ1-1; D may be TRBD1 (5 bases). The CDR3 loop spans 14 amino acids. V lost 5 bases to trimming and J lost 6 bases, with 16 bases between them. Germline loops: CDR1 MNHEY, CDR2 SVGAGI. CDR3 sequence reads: CASSTQGMEAEAFF. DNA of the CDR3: TGTGCCAGCAGTACGCAGGGCATGGAGGCTGAAGCTTTCTTT.

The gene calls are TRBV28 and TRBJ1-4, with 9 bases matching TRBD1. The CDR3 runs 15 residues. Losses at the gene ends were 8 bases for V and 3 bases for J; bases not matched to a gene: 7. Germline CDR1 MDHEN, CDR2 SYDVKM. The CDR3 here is CASGTTGGSNEKLFF. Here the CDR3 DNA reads TGTGCCAGCGGGACGACAGGGGGATCTAATGAAAAACTGTTTTTT.

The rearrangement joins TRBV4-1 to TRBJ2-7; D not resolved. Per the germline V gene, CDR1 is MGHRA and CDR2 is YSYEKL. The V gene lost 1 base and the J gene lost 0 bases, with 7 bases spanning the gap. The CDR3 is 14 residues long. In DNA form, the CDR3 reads TGCGCCAGCAGCCAAGGTTTGAGCTCCTACGAGCAGTACTTC. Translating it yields CASSQGLSSYEQYF.

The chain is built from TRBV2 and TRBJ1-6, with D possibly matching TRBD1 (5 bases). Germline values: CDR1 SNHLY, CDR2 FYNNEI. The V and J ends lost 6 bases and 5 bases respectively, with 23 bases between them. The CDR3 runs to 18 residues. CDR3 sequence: CASRSLPGSGIDNSPLHF. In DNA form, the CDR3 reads TGTGCCAGCAGATCCCTCCCGGGATCAGGGATAGATAATTCACCCCTCCACTTT.

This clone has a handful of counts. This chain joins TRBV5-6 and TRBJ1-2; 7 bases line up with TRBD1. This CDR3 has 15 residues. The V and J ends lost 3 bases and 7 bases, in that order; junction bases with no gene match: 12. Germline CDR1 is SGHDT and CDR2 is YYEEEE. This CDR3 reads CASSYDYRGARGYTF. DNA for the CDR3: TGTGCCAGCAGCTATGATTACAGGGGCGCACGTGGCTACACCTTC. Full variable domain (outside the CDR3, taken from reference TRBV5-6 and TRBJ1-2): DAGVTQSPTHLIKTRGQQVTLRCSPKSGHDTVSWYQQALGQGPQFIFQYYEEEERQRGNFPDRFSGHQFPNYSSELNVNALLLGDSALYLCASSYDYRGARGYTFGSGTRLTVV.

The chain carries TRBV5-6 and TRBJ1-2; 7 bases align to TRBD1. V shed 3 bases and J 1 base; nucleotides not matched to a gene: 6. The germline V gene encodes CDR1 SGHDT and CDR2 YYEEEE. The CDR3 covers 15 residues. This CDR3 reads CASSSVGDSNYGYTF. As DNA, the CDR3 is TGTGCCAGCAGCTCAGTTGGGGACAGTAACTATGGCTACACCTTC.

This chain's CDR3 is CASSLSGSTDTQYF. DNA of the CDR3: TGTGCCAGCAGCTTAAGCGGGAGCACAGATACGCAGTATTTT. The V and J genes are TRBV7-2 and TRBJ2-3, with D tentatively TRBD2 (6 bases). The CDR3 covers 14 residues. The germline gives CDR1 SGHTA, CDR2 FQGNSA. V lost 2 bases and J lost 0, with 6 bases in between.

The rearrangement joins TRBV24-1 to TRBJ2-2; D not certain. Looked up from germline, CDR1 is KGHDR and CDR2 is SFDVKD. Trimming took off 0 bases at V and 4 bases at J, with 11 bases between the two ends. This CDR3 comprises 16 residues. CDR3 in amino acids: CATSDLRGDPTGELFF. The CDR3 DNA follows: TGTGCCACCAGTGATTTGCGAGGTGACCCCACCGGGGAGCTGTTTTTT.

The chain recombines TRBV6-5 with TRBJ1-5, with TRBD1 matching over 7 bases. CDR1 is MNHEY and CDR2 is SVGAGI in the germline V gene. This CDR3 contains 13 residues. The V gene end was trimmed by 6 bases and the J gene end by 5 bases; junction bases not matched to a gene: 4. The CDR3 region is CASSGTVDQPQHF. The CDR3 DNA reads TGTGCCAGCAGCGGGACAGTGGATCAGCCCCAGCATTTT.

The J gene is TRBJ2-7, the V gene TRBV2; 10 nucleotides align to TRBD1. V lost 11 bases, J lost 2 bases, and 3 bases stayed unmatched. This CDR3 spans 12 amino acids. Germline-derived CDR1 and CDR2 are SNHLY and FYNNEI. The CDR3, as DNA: TGTGCCTCCGGGACAGGGGCCTACGAGCAGTACTTC. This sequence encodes CASGTGAYEQYF.

The DNA for the CDR3 is TGTGCCAGCAGCCAAGACTATAGTTCCGGGGAGCTGTTTTTT. It encodes CASSQDYSSGELFF. The chain combines TRBV14 with TRBJ2-2; D remains ambiguous. The CDR3 totals 14 residues. Germline V gene lookup returns CDR1 SGHDN and CDR2 FVKESK. Trimming removed 0 bases from V and 6 bases from J, with 8 bases in between.

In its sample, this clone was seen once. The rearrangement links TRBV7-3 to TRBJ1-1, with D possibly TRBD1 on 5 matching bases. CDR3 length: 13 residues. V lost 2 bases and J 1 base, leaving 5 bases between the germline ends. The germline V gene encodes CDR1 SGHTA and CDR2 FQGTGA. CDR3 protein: CASSLGANTEAFF. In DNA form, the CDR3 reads TGTGCCAGCAGCTTAGGGGCGAACACTGAAGCTTTCTTT.

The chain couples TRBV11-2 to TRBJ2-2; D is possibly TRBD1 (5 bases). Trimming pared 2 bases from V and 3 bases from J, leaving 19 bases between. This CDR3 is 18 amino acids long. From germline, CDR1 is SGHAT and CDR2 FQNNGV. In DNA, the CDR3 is TGTGCCAGCAGCTTAAGGGCACCTAGGACAACCTACACCGGGGAGCTGTTTTTT. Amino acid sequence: CASSLRAPRTTYTGELFF. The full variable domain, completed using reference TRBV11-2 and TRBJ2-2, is EAGVAQSPRYKIIEKRQSVAFWCNPISGHATLYWYQQILGQGPKLLIQFQNNGVVDDSQLPKDRFSAERLKGVDSTLKIQPAKLEDSAVYLCASSLRAPRTTYTGELFFGEGSRLTVL.

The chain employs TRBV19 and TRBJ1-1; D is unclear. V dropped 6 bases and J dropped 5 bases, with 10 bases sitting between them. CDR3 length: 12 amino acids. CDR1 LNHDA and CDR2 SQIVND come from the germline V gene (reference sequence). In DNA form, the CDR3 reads TGTGCCAGTAGGGCATTGGGGACTGAAGCTTTCTTT. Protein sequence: CASRALGTEAFF.

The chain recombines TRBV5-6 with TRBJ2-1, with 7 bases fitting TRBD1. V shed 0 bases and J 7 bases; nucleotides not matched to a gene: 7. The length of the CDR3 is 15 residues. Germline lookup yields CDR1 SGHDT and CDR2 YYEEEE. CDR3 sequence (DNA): TGTGCCAGCAGCTTGGCCCCGACAGGGAAAAATGAGCAGTTCTTC. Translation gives CASSLAPTGKNEQFF.

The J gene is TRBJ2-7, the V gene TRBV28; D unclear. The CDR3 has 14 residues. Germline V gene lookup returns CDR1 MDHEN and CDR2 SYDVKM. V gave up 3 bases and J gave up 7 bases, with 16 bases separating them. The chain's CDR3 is CASSLMSRRGEQYF. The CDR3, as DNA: TGTGCCAGCAGTTTGATGTCTAGAAGAGGAGAGCAGTACTTC.

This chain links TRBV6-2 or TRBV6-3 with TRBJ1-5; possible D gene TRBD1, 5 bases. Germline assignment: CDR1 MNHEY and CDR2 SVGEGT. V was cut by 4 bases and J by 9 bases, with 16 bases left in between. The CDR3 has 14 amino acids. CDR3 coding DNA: TGTGCCAGCAGTTTATTGGGGGAGGGGACGCCCCAGCATTTT. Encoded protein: CASSLLGEGTPQHF.

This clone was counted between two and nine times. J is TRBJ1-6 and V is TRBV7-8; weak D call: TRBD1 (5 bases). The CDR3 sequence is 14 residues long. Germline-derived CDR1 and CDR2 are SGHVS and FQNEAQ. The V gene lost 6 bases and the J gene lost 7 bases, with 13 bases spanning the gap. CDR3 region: CASSLGRGNSPLHF. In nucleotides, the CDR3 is TGTGCCAGCAGTCTAGGACGGGGGAATTCACCCCTCCACTTT.

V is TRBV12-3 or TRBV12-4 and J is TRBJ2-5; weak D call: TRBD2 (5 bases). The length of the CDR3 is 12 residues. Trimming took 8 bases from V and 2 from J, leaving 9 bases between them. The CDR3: CASGGLQETQYF. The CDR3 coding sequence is TGTGCCAGCGGCGGACTGCAAGAGACCCAGTACTTC.

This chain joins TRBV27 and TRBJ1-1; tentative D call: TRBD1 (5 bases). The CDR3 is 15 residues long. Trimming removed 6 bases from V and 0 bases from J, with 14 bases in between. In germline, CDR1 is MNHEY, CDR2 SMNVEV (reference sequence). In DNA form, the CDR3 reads TGTGCCAGCAGGTTTCAGGGAGGCGTGAACACTGAAGCTTTCTTT. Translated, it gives CASRFQGGVNTEAFF.

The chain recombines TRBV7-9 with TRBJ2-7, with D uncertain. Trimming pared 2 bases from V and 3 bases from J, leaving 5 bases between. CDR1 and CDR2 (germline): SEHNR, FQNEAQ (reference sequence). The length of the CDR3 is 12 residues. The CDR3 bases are TGTGCCAGCAGCTTAAGGATCTACGAGCAGTACTTC. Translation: CASSLRIYEQYF.

The CDR3 region is CASSPNPNSGNTIYF. The CDR3 nucleotides read TGTGCCAGCTCACCAAACCCAAACTCTGGAAACACCATATATTTT. V and J are TRBV18 and TRBJ1-3, with D unclear. Germline CDR1 and CDR2: KGHSH and LQKENI. This CDR3 region has 15 residues. V shed 2 bases and J shed 0 bases, with 8 bases lying between them.